This T cell receptor beta chain was observed in a study of cytomegalovirus exposure and HLA in healthy donors. The overall study: Of the donors genotyped, 398 in all, over 80% fell in the Caucasian-associated ancestry cluster.

PCR employed 60 Vbeta and 13 Jbeta primers. Data came from immunoSEQ multiplex PCR; TCRdb stores just in-frame clones and leaves some out. The repertoire consists of about 110,000 clones, with approximately 76% occurring once and the leading ten covering approximately 2.4%. Overall study results and limits: Associated with cytomegalovirus, according to the listing, were 170 or so TCR beta chains.

The CDR3 runs 16 residues. Germline V gene sequence: CDR1 MNHEY, CDR2 SVGAGI. Trimming at V came to 4 bases and at J to 0 bases, leaving 4 bases not matched to a gene. This clone came up a few times. Its antigen remains unidentified. The TCR originated in a man aged 18 to 29 in good health and CMV-seronegative. Sample: PBMCs. V and J are TRBV6-5 and TRBJ2-1; TRBD2 matches at 9 bases. Here the CDR3 DNA reads TGTGCCAGCAGTTCCCTAGCGGGGAGCTCCTACAATGAGCAGTTCTTC. It is translated as CASSSLAGSSYNEQFF.